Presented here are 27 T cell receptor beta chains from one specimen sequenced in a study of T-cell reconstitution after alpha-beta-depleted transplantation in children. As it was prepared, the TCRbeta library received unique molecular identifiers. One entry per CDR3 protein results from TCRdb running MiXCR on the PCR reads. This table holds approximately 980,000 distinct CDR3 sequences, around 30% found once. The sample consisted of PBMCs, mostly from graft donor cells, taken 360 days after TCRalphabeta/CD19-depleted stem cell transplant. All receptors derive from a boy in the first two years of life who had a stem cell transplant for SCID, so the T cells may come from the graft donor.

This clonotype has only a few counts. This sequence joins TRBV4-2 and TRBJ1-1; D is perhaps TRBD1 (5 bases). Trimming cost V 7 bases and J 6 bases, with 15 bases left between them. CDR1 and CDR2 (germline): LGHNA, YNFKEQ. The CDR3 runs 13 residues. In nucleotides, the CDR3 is TGTGCCAGCACCGCAGGTCAGGGACCTGAAGCTTTCTTT. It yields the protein CASTAGQGPEAFF.

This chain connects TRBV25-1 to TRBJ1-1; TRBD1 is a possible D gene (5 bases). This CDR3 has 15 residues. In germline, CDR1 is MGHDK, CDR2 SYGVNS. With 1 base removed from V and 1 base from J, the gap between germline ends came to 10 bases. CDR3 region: CASSELGTGNTEAFF. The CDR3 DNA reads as TGTGCCAGCAGTGAATTGGGGACGGGGAACACTGAAGCTTTCTTT.

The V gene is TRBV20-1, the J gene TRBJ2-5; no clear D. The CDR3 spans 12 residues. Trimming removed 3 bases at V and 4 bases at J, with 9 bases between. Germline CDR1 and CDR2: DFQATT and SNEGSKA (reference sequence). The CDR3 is CSASGPLETQYF. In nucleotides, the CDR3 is TGCAGTGCTAGTGGCCCCTTAGAGACCCAGTACTTC.

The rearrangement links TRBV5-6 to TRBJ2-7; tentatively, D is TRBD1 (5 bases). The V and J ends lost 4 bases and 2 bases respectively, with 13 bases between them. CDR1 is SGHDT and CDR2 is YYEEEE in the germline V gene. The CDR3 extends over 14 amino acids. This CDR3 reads CASSKDTLTYEQYF. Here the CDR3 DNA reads TGTGCCAGCAGCAAGGACACCCTTACCTACGAGCAGTACTTC.

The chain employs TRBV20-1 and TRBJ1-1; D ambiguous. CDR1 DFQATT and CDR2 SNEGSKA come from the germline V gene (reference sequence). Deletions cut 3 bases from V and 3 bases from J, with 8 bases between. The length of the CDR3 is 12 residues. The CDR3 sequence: CSASFGYTEAFF. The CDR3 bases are TGCAGTGCTAGTTTTGGTTACACTGAAGCTTTCTTT.

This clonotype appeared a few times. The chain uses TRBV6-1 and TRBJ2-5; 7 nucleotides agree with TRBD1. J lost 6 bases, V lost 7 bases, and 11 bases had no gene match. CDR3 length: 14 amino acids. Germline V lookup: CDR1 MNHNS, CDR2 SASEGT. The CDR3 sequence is CASNTGQISQTQYF. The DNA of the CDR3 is TGTGCCAGCAACACGGGACAGATTTCACAGACCCAGTACTTC.

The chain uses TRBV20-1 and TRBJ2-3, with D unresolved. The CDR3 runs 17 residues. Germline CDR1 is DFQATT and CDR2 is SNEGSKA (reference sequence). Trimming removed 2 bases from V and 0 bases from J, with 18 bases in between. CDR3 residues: CSARSRGRAYSTDTQYF. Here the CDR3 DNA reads TGCAGTGCTAGAAGTCGTGGCCGGGCCTATAGCACAGATACGCAGTATTTT.

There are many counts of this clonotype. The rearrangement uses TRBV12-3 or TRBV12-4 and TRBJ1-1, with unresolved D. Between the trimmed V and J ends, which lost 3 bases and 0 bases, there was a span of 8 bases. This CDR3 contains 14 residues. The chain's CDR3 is CASSLRGMNTEAFF. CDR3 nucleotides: TGTGCCAGCAGTTTGCGGGGAATGAACACTGAAGCTTTCTTT.

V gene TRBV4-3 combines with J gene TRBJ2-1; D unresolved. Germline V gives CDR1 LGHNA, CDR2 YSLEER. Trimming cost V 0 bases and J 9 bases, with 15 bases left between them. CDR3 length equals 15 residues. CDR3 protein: CASSQDLFGTVEQFF. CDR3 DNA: TGCGCCAGCAGCCAAGATCTTTTTGGCACCGTTGAGCAGTTCTTC.

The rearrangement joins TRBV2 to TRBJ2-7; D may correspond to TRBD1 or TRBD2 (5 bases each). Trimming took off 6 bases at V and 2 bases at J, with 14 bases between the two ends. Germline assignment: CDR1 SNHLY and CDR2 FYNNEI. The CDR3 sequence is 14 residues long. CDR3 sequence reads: CASRRVPGTYEQYF. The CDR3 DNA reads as TGTGCCAGCAGGCGGGTTCCAGGGACCTACGAGCAGTACTTC.

In DNA, the CDR3 is TGCAGTGCTAGAGATTGGGGCGGGAACTACACAGATACGCAGTATTTT. As protein: CSARDWGGNYTDTQYF. The chain is built from TRBV20-1 and TRBJ2-3; a weak D match, TRBD2 (6 bases). Germline loops: CDR1 DFQATT, CDR2 SNEGSKA (reference sequence). The V gene lost 0 bases and the J gene lost 2 bases, with 15 bases spanning the gap. The CDR3 has 16 amino acids.

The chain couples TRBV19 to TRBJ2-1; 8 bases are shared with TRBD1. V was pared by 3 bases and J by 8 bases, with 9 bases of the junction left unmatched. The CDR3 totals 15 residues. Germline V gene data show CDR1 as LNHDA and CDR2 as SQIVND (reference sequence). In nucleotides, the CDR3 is TGTGCCAGTAGTATCGCGGCAGGGGGCTTAGATGAGCAGTTCTTC. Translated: CASSIAAGGLDEQFF. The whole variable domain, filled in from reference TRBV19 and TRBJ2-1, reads DGGITQSPKYLFRKEGQNVTLSCEQNLNHDAMYWYRQDPGQGLRLIYYSQIVNDFQKGDIAEGYSVSREKKESFPLTVTSAQKNPTAFYLCASSIAAGGLDEQFFGPGTRLTVL.

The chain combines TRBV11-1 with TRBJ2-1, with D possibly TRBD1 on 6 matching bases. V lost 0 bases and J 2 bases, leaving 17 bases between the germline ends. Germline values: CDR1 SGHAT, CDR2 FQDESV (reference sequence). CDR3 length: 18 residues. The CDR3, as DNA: TGTGCCAGCAGCTTAGCCCCCCACAGGGACGAAACCTACAATGAGCAGTTCTTC. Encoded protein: CASSLAPHRDETYNEQFF.

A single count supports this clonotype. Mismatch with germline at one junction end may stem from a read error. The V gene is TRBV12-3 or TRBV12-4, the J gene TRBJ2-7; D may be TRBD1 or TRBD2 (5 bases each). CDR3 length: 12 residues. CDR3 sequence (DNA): TGTGCCAGCAGTTTATCCCGCCGGGACCCTTGCTTC. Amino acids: CASSLSRRDPCF.

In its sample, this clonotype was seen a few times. The CDR3 loop reads CASSFWGRGNQPQHF. The CDR3 coding sequence is TGTGCCAGCAGTTTTTGGGGTAGGGGCAATCAGCCCCAGCATTTT. The chain combines TRBV27 with TRBJ1-5, with D hard to call. The CDR3 length is 15 residues. V gave up 3 bases and J gave up 2 bases, with 11 bases separating them. Per germline, CDR1 MNHEY and CDR2 SMNVEV (reference sequence).

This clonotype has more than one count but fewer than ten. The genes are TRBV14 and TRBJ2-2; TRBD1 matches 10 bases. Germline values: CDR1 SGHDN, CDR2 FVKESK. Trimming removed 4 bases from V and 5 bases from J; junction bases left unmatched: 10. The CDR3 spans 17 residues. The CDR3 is CASSRPTPGQGTGELFF. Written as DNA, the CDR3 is TGTGCCAGCAGCCGCCCGACTCCGGGACAGGGGACCGGGGAGCTGTTTTTT. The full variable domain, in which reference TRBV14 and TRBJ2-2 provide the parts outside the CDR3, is EAGVTQFPSHSVIEKGQTVTLRCDPISGHDNLYWYRRVMGKEIKFLLHFVKESKQDESGMPNNRFLAERTGGTYSTLKVQPAELEDSGVYFCASSRPTPGQGTGELFFGEGSRLTVL.

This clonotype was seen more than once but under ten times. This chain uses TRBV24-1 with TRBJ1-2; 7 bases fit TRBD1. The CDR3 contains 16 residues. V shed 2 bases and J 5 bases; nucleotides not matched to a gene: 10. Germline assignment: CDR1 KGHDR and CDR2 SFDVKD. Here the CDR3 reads CATSDSRQGPLYGYTF. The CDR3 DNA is TGTGCCACCAGTGATTCAAGACAGGGTCCTCTATATGGCTACACCTTC.

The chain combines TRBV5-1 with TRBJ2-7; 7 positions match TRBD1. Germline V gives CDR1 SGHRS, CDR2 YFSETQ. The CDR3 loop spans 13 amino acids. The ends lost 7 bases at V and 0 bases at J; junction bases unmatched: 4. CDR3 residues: CASQGDLSYEQYF. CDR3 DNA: TGCGCCAGCCAGGGGGACCTCTCCTACGAGCAGTACTTC.

The CDR3 sequence is CSARSGLAVPNEQFF. CDR3 coding DNA: TGCAGTGCTAGATCGGGACTAGCAGTCCCCAATGAGCAGTTCTTC. The J gene is TRBJ2-1, the V gene TRBV20-1, with 9 bases aligning to TRBD2. This CDR3 region has 15 residues. Germline-derived CDR1 and CDR2 are DFQATT and SNEGSKA (reference sequence). V lost 2 bases to trimming and J lost 6 bases; unmatched junction nucleotides: 8.

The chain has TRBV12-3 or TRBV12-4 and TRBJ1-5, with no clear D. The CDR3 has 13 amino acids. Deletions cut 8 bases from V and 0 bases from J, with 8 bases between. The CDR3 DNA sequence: TGTGCCAGCTTGGGGAATAGCAATCAGCCCCAGCATTTT. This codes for CASLGNSNQPQHF.

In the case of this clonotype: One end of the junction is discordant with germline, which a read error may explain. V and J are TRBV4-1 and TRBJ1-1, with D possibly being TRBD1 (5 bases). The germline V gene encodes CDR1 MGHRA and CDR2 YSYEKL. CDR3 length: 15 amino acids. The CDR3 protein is CDSSQGQGLNTEAFF. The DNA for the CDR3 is TGCGACAGCAGCCAAGGTCAGGGTTTGAACACTGAAGCTTTCTTT.

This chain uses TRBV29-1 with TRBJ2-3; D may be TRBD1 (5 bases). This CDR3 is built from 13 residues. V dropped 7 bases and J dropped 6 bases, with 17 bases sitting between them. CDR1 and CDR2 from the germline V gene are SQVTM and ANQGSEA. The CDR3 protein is CSGSLGAVDTQYF. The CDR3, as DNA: TGCAGCGGGTCTTTAGGGGCGGTGGATACGCAGTATTTT.

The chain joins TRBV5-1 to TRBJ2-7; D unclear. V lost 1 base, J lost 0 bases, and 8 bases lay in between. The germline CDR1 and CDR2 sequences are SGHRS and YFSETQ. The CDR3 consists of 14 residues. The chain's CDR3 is CASSLSGISYEQYF. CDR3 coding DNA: TGCGCCAGCAGCTTGTCTGGGATCTCCTACGAGCAGTACTTC.

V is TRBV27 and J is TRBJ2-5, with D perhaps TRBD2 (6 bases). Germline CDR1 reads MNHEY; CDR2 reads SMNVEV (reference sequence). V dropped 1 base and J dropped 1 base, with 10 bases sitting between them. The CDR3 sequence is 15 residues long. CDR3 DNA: TGTGCCAGCAGTTTATATGGGCGGGGCCAAGAGACCCAGTACTTC. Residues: CASSLYGRGQETQYF.

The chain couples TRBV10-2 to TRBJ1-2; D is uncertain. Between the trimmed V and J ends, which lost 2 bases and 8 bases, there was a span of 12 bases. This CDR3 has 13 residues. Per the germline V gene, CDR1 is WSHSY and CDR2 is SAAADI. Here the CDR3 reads CASSEPRLGGYTF. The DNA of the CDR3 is TGCGCCAGCAGTGAGCCTCGACTAGGCGGCTACACCTTC.

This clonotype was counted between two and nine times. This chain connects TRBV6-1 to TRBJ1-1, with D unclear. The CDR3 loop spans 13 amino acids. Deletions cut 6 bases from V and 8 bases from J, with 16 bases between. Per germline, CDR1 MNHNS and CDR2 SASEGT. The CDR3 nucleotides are TGTGCCAGCAGGTTCCCGGGAGCCATCGAAGCTTTCTTT. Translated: CASRFPGAIEAFF.

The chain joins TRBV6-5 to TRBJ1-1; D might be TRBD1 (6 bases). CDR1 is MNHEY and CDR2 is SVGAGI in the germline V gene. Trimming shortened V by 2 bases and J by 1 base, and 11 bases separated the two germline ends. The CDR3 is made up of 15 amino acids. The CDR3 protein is CASSYEGGWNTEAFF. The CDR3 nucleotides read TGTGCCAGCAGTTACGAGGGGGGGTGGAACACTGAAGCTTTCTTT.